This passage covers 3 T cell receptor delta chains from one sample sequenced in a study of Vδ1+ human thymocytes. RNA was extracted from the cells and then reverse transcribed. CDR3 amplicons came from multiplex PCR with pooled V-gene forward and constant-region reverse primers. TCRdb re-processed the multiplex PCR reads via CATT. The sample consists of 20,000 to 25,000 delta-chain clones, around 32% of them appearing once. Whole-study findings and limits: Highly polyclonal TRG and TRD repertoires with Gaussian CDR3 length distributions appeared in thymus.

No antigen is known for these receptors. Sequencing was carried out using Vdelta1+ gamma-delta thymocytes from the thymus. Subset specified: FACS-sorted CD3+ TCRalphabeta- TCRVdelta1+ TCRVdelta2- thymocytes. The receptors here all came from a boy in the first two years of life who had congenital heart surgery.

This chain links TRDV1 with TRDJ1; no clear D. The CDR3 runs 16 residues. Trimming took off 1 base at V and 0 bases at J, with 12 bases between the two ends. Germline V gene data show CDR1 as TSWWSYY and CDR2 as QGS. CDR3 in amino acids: CALGEHHCGYTDKLIF. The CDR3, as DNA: TGTGCTCTTGGGGAACATCACTGTGGGTACACCGATAAACTCATCTTT.

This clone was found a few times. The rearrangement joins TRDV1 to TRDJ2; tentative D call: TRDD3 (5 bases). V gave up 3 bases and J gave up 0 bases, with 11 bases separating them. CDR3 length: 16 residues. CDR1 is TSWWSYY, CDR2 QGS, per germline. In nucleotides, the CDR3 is TGTGCTCTTGGGGAGGGATTAACAGCTTTGACAGCACAACTCTTCTTT. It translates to CALGEGLTALTAQLFF.

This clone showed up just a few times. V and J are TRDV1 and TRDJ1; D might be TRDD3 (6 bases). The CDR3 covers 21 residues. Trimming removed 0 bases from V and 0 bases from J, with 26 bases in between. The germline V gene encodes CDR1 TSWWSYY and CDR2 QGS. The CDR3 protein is CALGELTYWDGVHKNTDKLIF. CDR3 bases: TGTGCTCTTGGGGAACTAACCTACTGGGACGGCGTTCATAAAAACACCGATAAACTCATCTTT.